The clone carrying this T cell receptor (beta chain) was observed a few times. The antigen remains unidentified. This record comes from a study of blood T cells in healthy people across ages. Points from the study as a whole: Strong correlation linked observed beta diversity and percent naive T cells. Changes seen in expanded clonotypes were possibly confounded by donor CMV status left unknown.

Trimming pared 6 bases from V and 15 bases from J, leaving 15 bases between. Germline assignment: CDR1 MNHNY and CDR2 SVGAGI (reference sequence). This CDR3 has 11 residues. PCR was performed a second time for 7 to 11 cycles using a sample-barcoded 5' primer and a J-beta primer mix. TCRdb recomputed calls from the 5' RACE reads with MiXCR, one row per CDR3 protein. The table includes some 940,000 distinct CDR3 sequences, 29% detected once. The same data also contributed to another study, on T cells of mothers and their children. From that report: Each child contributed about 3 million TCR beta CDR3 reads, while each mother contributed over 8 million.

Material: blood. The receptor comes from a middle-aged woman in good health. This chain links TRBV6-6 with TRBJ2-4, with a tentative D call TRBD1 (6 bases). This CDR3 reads CASRLTGFPYF. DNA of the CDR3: TGTGCCAGCAGATTGACAGGTTTTCCGTACTTC.